This TCR beta chain was identified during a study of blood T cells in healthy people across ages. As for the study in general: Template-switching capture recovered about one barcoded beta molecule per two T cells. Overall study results and limits: Long-lived donors exceeded aged donors in naive CD4+ cells and diversity.

Together with a sample-barcoded 5' primer, a J-beta primer mix was included in a second PCR lasting about 7 to 11 cycles. Each cDNA molecule was tagged by a template-switch adaptor that had 12 random nucleotides. Each sample provided no less than 2.5 million CDR3-containing paired-end reads. Each CDR3 protein is one row after TCRdb ran MiXCR on the 5' RACE reads. The repertoire includes 1.5 million or so distinct CDR3 sequences, approximately 40% of them detected once, and 7.9% sits in the top ten. This clonotype was recorded only once. Its antigen is unidentified. This clonotype was sampled from a woman aged 18-29 years in good health. The sample comprised blood.

CDR3 loop: CASSTTGAAFF. The CDR3 nucleotides are TGTGCCAGCAGTACAACAGGGGCGGCTTTCTTT. This chain connects TRBV6-5 to TRBJ1-1; 7 nucleotides align to TRBD1. Per the germline V gene, CDR1 is MNHEY and CDR2 is SVGAGI. V dropped 5 bases and J dropped 11; count of bases not matched to a gene: 5. This CDR3 has 11 residues.